These 4 T cell receptor beta chains came from one sample sequenced in a study of PD-1 and CTLA-4 blockade in melanoma. Clones were sequenced by immunoSEQ multiplex PCR, and TCRdb holds only the in-frame ones, with some missing. The sample yields 30,000 to 35,000 clones, 75% to 95% seen once. The source material was CD8+ T cells from peripheral blood, sampled from a patient given anti-PD-1 treatment. Receptors originate from a human donor with melanoma.

The chain has TRBV11-2 and TRBJ2-2; no reliable D call. From germline, CDR1 is SGHAT and CDR2 FQNNGV. Between the trimmed V and J ends, which lost 4 bases and 4 bases, there was a span of 7 bases. This CDR3 has 13 residues. The DNA for the CDR3 is TGTGCCAGCAGCTCAATGATCACCGGGGAGCTGTTTTTT. It translates to CASSSMITGELFF.

V and J are TRBV18 and TRBJ2-3; TRBD2 matches 8 bases. Trimming took 3 bases from V and 4 from J; bases not matched to a gene: 6. This CDR3 region has 15 residues. From germline, CDR1 is KGHSH and CDR2 LQKENI. The CDR3 DNA reads as TGTGCCAGCTCACCGGGGCGGGAGGACGCAGATACGCAGTATTTT. Translated: CASSPGREDADTQYF.

V is TRBV5-4 and J is TRBJ1-2, with 7 bases matching TRBD1. The CDR3 is 13 residues long. After removal of 2 bases from V and 7 bases from J, the junction contained 5 bases not matched to a gene. The germline CDR1 and CDR2 sequences are SGHNT and YYREEE (reference sequence). The CDR3 here is CASSFQGGSGYTF. The CDR3 nucleotides read TGTGCCAGCAGCTTTCAAGGGGGCAGTGGCTACACCTTC.

The V call is TRBV12-5, the J call TRBJ2-5; D is undetermined. Per germline, CDR1 LGHNT and CDR2 FRNRAP. The CDR3 loop spans 14 amino acids. V lost 1 base and J 1 base, leaving 7 bases between the germline ends. The DNA of the CDR3 is TGTGCTAGTGGTTTGGGACTCCTCCAAGAGACCCAGTACTTC. Protein sequence: CASGLGLLQETQYF.